This T cell receptor (beta chain) appears in the sequencing data of a study of T cell responses to AZD1222 COVID-19 vaccine. Data came from immunoSEQ multiplex PCR; TCRdb stores just in-frame clones and leaves some out. The repertoire holds some 140,000 clones, less than 95% seen once, with 2.5% to 3.5% in the top ten. The source is an adult in good health. The sample was peripheral blood, taken on day 0 of AZD1222 vaccination.

The CDR3 region is CASDRDSTDTQYF. The CDR3 region has the DNA TGTGCCAGCGACAGGGACAGCACAGATACGCAGTATTTT. The chain is built from TRBV6-6 and TRBJ2-3; 7 nucleotides line up with TRBD1. Germline V CDR1 and CDR2: MNHNY, SVGAGI (reference sequence). The CDR3 spans 13 residues. Trimming cost V 8 bases and J 0 bases; bases outside gene matches: 2.